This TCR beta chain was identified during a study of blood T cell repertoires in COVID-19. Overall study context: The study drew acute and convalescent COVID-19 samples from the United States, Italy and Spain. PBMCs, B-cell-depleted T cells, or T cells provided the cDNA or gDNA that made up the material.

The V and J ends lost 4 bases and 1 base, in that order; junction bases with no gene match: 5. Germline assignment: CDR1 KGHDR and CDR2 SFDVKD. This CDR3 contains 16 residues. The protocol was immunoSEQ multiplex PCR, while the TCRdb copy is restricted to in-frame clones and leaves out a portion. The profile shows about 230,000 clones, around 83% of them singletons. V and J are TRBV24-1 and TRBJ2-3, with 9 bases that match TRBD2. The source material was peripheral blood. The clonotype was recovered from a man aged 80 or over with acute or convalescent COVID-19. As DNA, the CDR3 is TGTGCCACCAGTGACCGGGGACTAGCTGGCACAGATACGCAGTATTTT. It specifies CATSDRGLAGTDTQYF.